This T cell receptor (beta chain) appears in the sequencing data of a study of shared clonotypes between healthy human individuals. Whole-study context: The study enrolled a couple of women and three men aged 18 to 49.

General study results and limits: Compared with clonotypes that all four donors shared, non-shared clonotypes had lower generation probabilities.

CDR1 and CDR2 (germline): WSHSY, SAAADI. The length of the CDR3 is 13 residues. V was cut by 6 bases and J by 7 bases, with 12 bases left in between. This clone was observed a single time. Its antigen remains unknown. For each subset, genomic DNA was distributed in equal portions over several immunoSEQ plates. TCRdb's table, derived via immunoSEQ multiplex PCR, lists solely in-frame clones and lacks some. The sample shows 2.3 million or so clones, 93% of them seen only once. The chain combines TRBV10-2 with TRBJ2-2, with D perhaps TRBD1 (5 bases). The sample taken for sequencing was naive CD4+ T cells from PBMCs. As for subset: CD45RA+ positively selected. This clonotype was sampled from a young man in good health. Some clones in this sample may be carry-over from other donors' samples. The CDR3 sequence is CASRSGLDGELFF. The CDR3 DNA reads TGCGCCAGCAGGTCAGGGCTCGACGGGGAGCTGTTTTTT.